The 7 T cell receptor beta chains reported below all come from one sample, sequenced in a study of blood T cell repertoires in COVID-19. Method: immunoSEQ multiplex PCR; TCRdb's copy keeps in-frame clones and lacks some. The data contain some 250,000 clones, about 80% of them seen just once; the ten biggest clones take up around 3.4%. Input material: peripheral blood. The receptors derive from a woman of 80 years or more with acute or convalescent COVID-19.

This chain uses TRBV6-6 with TRBJ1-2, with TRBD1 identical over 7 bases. Germline V gene data show CDR1 as MNHNY and CDR2 as SVGAGI (reference sequence). The CDR3 is made up of 13 amino acids. The V and J ends lost 5 bases and 7 bases, in that order; junction bases with no gene match: 7. Here the CDR3 DNA reads TGTGCCAGCAGTCGTGACAGGGCTTCTGGCTACACCTTC. Its translation: CASSRDRASGYTF.

This chain connects TRBV2 to TRBJ1-4, with 7 bases aligning to TRBD1. From germline, CDR1 is SNHLY and CDR2 FYNNEI. CDR3 length: 14 residues. The J segment lost 7 bases and the V segment lost 5 bases, leaving 7 bases of the junction unmatched. Here the CDR3 reads CASSLQGKGEKLFF. In DNA form, the CDR3 reads TGTGCCAGCAGTTTACAGGGGAAGGGTGAAAAACTGTTTTTT. The full variable domain, rest sourced from reference TRBV2 and TRBJ1-4, is EPEVTQTPSHQVTQMGQEVILRCVPISNHLYFYWYRQILGQKVEFLVSFYNNEISEKSEIFDDQFSVERPDGSNFTLKIRSTKLEDSAMYFCASSLQGKGEKLFFGSGTQLSVL.

This clone appeared once. The chain couples TRBV5-8 to TRBJ2-2, with a possible D match to TRBD1 (5 bases). The CDR3 totals 17 residues. V lost 1 base, J lost 0 bases, and 13 bases lay in between. Germline loops: CDR1 SGHTS, CDR2 YDEGEE. CDR3 DNA sequence: TGTGCCAGCAGCTTGCTAGGTTGGACACCGAACACCGGGGAGCTGTTTTTT. Amino acid sequence: CASSLLGWTPNTGELFF.

The chain employs TRBV25-1 and TRBJ2-2; D is undetermined. The CDR3 is made up of 18 amino acids. Germline V gene sequence: CDR1 MGHDK, CDR2 SYGVNS. V lost 3 bases to trimming and J lost 4 bases, with 21 bases between them. The DNA for the CDR3 is TGTGCCAGCAGTGATCACTCCCAAACTTTTTCACGCACCGGGGAGCTGTTTTTT. It encodes CASSDHSQTFSRTGELFF. The full variable domain, rest sourced from reference TRBV25-1 and TRBJ2-2, is EADIYQTPRYLVIGTGKKITLECSQTMGHDKMYWYQQDPGMELHLIHYSYGVNSTEKGDLSSESTVSRIRTEHFPLTLESARPSHTSQYLCASSDHSQTFSRTGELFFGEGSRLTVL.

The CDR3 DNA follows: TGCGCCAGCAGCCTGTCGGTGGTGAGCTCCTATAATTCACCCCTCCACTTT. The encoded protein is CASSLSVVSSYNSPLHF. The rearrangement joins TRBV5-1 to TRBJ1-6; unclear D gene. Trimming took off 4 bases at V and 0 bases at J, with 14 bases between the two ends. The germline CDR1 and CDR2 sequences are SGHRS and YFSETQ. CDR3 length: 17 amino acids.

The chain combines TRBV3-1 (or the pseudogene TRBV3-2) with TRBJ2-3; TRBD2 matches at 13 bases. The CDR3 has 14 amino acids. V was pared by 5 bases and J by 4 bases, with 0 bases of the junction left unmatched. CDR1 LGHDT and CDR2 YNNKEL come from the germline V gene (reference sequence). The CDR3 DNA reads TGTGCCAGCAGCGGACTAGCGGGAGCAGATACGCAGTATTTT. It codes for CASSGLAGADTQYF.

This clone was counted once. The chain couples TRBV7-9 to TRBJ1-6; TRBD1 matches at 7 bases. The CDR3 loop spans 14 amino acids. J lost 10 bases, V lost 5 bases, and 8 bases had no gene match. In germline, CDR1 is SEHNR, CDR2 FQNEAQ (reference sequence). The CDR3 bases are TGTGCCAGCAGCCTGACAGGGTCTGGCTCACCCCTCCACTTT. Encoded protein: CASSLTGSGSPLHF.